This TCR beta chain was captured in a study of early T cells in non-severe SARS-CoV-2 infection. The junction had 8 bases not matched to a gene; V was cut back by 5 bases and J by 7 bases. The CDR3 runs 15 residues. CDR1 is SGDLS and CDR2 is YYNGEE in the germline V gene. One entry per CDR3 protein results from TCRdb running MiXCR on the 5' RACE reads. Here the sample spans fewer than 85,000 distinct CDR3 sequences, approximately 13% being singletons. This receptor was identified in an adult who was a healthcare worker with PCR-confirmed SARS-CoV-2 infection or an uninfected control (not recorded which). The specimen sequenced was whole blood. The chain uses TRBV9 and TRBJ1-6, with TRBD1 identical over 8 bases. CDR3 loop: CASSQGAPRNSPLHF. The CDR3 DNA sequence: TGTGCCAGCAGTCAGGGGGCGCCGCGGAATTCACCCCTCCACTTT.